This T cell receptor (beta chain) was identified during a study of blood T cell repertoires in COVID-19. Study-wide context: T cells, B-cell-depleted T cells, or PBMCs supplied cDNA or gDNA.

CDR1 is LGHDT and CDR2 is YNNKEL in the germline V gene (reference sequence). The CDR3 has 14 residues. Trimming removed 7 bases at V and 2 bases at J, with 15 bases between. Original methodology: Amplification with reference gene primers provided the estimates of nucleated cell counts. Here immunoSEQ multiplex PCR was the method, and the copy in TCRdb shows in-frame clones only, minus some. V and J calls and clone size are as listed in that table; D and trimming were resolved from the DNA. The profile covers around 100,000 clones, with about 77% appearing a single time and about an eighth taken by the ten largest.

V and J are TRBV3-1 (or the pseudogene TRBV3-2) and TRBJ2-7; maybe TRBD2 (7 bases). Sequenced input: peripheral blood. The source of this sequence is a woman aged 65 to 85 with acute or convalescent COVID-19. The CDR3 DNA follows: TGTGCCAGCACGACAGGACTAGGCGCCTACGAGCAGTACTTC. It specifies CASTTGLGAYEQYF.